Below, 26 T cell receptor beta chains from the same sample are listed, as sequenced in a study of control samples from healthy donors and cancer patients. The data were produced by immunoSEQ multiplex PCR, yet TCRdb's version contains in-frame clones alone and is incomplete. This table has about 120,000 clones, roughly nine tenths appearing once. The sample comprised PBMCs. These receptors originate from a woman aged 45-65 years with colorectal cancer.

In this sample, this clone turned up once. The chain links TRBV18 to TRBJ2-1, with 7 bases matching TRBD2. V lost 3 bases, J lost 0 bases, and 8 bases stayed unmatched. Germline V gene lookup returns CDR1 KGHSH and CDR2 LQKENI. This CDR3 region has 17 residues. CDR3 sequence reads: CASSPGGGVSSYNEQFF. CDR3 nucleotides: TGTGCCAGCTCACCTGGGGGGGGAGTAAGCTCCTACAATGAGCAGTTCTTC.

This chain joins TRBV6-1 and TRBJ1-3; weak D call: TRBD1 (5 bases). This CDR3 region has 18 residues. Trimming cost V 0 bases and J 0 bases, with 15 bases left between them. Germline V gives CDR1 MNHNS, CDR2 SASEGT. CDR3 bases: TGTGCCAGCAGTGAAGCTGGGGCGGGGATAAGCTCTGGAAACACCATATATTTT. Its translation: CASSEAGAGISSGNTIYF.

The V gene is TRBV9, the J gene TRBJ2-5; TRBD2 matches 8 bases. Germline CDR1 and CDR2: SGDLS and YYNGEE. The CDR3 is made up of 14 amino acids. With V trimmed by 7 bases and J by 7 bases, 12 bases remained unmatched. The chain's CDR3 is CASGKSSAGGTQYF. CDR3 nucleotides: TGTGCCAGCGGCAAATCGAGCGCGGGGGGGACCCAGTACTTC.

V gene TRBV2 combines with J gene TRBJ1-4; D is possibly TRBD1 (6 bases). This CDR3 contains 14 residues. CDR1 is SNHLY, CDR2 FYNNEI, per germline. Trimming removed 6 bases from V and 1 base from J, with 9 bases in between. CDR3 DNA sequence: TGTGCCAGCAGCTCAGGGGAAACTAATGAAAAACTGTTTTTT. Translation: CASSSGETNEKLFF.

The chain employs TRBV19 and TRBJ1-2; D is possibly TRBD1 (5 bases). CDR3 length: 13 residues. V lost 10 bases and J lost 4, with 16 bases in between. Per the germline V gene, CDR1 is LNHDA and CDR2 is SQIVND (reference sequence). The CDR3 DNA is TGTGCCACCAAGGACGGTGGGGGCTATGGCTACACCTTC. Translating it yields CATKDGGGYGYTF.

The CDR3 DNA follows: TGTGCCAGCAGTTTATCGATGGGGACACAAACCTACGAGCAGTACTTC. It specifies CASSLSMGTQTYEQYF. The genes are TRBV27 and TRBJ2-7, with D possibly matching TRBD1 (6 bases). This CDR3 region has 16 residues. CDR1 and CDR2 from the germline V gene are MNHEY and SMNVEV (reference sequence). V dropped 0 bases and J dropped 2 bases, with 14 bases sitting between them.

This clone was recorded only once. The chain is built from TRBV9 and TRBJ2-1; 15 bases are a match to TRBD2. From germline, CDR1 is SGDLS and CDR2 YYNGEE. This CDR3 region has 16 residues. After removal of 3 bases from V and 8 bases from J, the junction contained 6 bases not matched to a gene. CDR3 region: CASSALGTSGRYEQFF. The DNA of the CDR3 is TGTGCCAGCAGCGCGTTGGGGACTAGCGGGAGGTATGAGCAGTTCTTC.

This chain links TRBV29-1 with TRBJ2-5; D is tentatively TRBD1 or TRBD2 (6 bases each). V dropped 5 bases and J dropped 5 bases, with 21 bases sitting between them. Germline V gene lookup returns CDR1 SQVTM and CDR2 ANQGSEA. This CDR3 is 15 amino acids long. CDR3 protein: CSVYRSGARGETQYF. For the CDR3, the DNA is TGCAGCGTTTATCGGTCGGGGGCCCGTGGGGAGACCCAGTACTTC.

This clone has only one observation. V gene TRBV30 combines with J gene TRBJ1-2; D gene uncertain. The CDR3 is made up of 11 amino acids. The V and J ends lost 0 bases and 5 bases respectively, with 4 bases between them. The germline V gene encodes CDR1 GTSNPN and CDR2 SVGIG (reference sequence). DNA for the CDR3: TGTGCCTGGAGTGTACGGTATGGCTACACCTTC. Translating gives CAWSVRYGYTF.

This chain joins TRBV10-3 and TRBJ1-1; TRBD1 is a possible D gene (5 bases). The V gene's germline CDR1 is ENHRY and CDR2 SYGVKD. V lost 3 bases, J lost 2 bases, and 7 bases lay in between. This CDR3 spans 13 amino acids. CDR3 DNA sequence: TGTGCCATCAGTGACAGGGTCAACACTGAAGCTTTCTTT. It encodes CAISDRVNTEAFF.

The V and J genes are TRBV3-1 (or the pseudogene TRBV3-2) and TRBJ2-7; D not resolved. This CDR3 spans 14 amino acids. With 5 bases removed from V and 0 bases from J, the gap between germline ends came to 11 bases. Per the germline V gene, CDR1 is LGHDT and CDR2 is YNNKEL (reference sequence). This chain's CDR3 is CASSSSGSSYEQYF. The CDR3 bases are TGTGCCAGCAGCTCCTCAGGTAGCTCCTACGAGCAGTACTTC.

The chain links TRBV9 to TRBJ2-2; 7 nucleotides match TRBD2. Per germline, CDR1 SGDLS and CDR2 YYNGEE. V lost 1 base to trimming and J lost 4 bases; unmatched junction nucleotides: 4. CDR3 length: 15 residues. CDR3 sequence reads: CASSVLIAGTGELFF. For the CDR3, the DNA is TGTGCCAGCAGCGTACTGATAGCGGGCACCGGGGAGCTGTTTTTT.

This chain links TRBV19 with TRBJ1-2; D is possibly TRBD1 (5 bases). V was cut by 6 bases and J by 1 base, with 33 bases left in between. The CDR3 is 21 amino acids. The germline V gene has CDR1 LNHDA and CDR2 SQIVND (reference sequence). The CDR3 spells CASRPRGRVQDTYSLNYGYTF. The CDR3 region has the DNA TGTGCCAGTAGACCTAGGGGCCGAGTCCAGGACACCTACTCTCTTAACTATGGCTACACCTTC.

The chain links TRBV6-5 to TRBJ1-1; 9 positions agree with TRBD1. The V segment lost 6 bases and the J segment 2 bases; nucleotides outside the gene matches: 7. Germline V gives CDR1 MNHEY, CDR2 SVGAGI. This CDR3 has 15 residues. CDR3: CASRNLQGANTEAFF. In DNA, the CDR3 is TGTGCCAGCAGGAACCTACAGGGGGCTAACACTGAAGCTTTCTTT.

DNA of the CDR3: TGTGCCAGCTCACGAGGGGCCCCAGATACGCAGTATTTT. Amino acid sequence: CASSRGAPDTQYF. This chain joins TRBV18 and TRBJ2-3; the D call may be TRBD1 or TRBD2 (5 bases each). Trimming removed 4 bases from V and 4 bases from J, with 9 bases in between. The CDR3 spans 13 residues. Germline CDR1 KGHSH, CDR2 LQKENI.

The chain employs TRBV11-2 and TRBJ2-1; D assignment may be TRBD1 or TRBD2 (5 bases each). V gave up 5 bases and J gave up 2 bases, with 10 bases separating them. CDR1 SGHAT and CDR2 FQNNGV come from the germline V gene. This CDR3 comprises 14 residues. CDR3: CASSRDHTYNEQFF. The CDR3 DNA reads TGTGCCAGCAGCCGGGACCATACCTACAATGAGCAGTTCTTC.

The V and J genes are TRBV24-1 and TRBJ2-3, with D hard to call. From germline, CDR1 is KGHDR and CDR2 SFDVKD. CDR3 length: 13 residues. V gave up 2 bases and J gave up 5 bases, with 7 bases separating them. DNA of the CDR3: TGTGCCACCAGTGATTCGTTCGAAGATACGCAGTATTTT. Protein: CATSDSFEDTQYF.

This clone has a single count. The gene calls are TRBV12-5 and TRBJ1-1; possible D gene TRBD1, 6 bases. CDR3 length equals 13 residues. V lost 6 bases and J 6 bases, leaving 14 bases between the germline ends. The germline V gene has CDR1 LGHNT and CDR2 FRNRAP. DNA for the CDR3: TGTGCTAGTGGATCAGGGGTTTTATCTGAAGCTTTCTTT. It translates to CASGSGVLSEAFF. The complete variable domain, with remaining parts taken from reference TRBV12-5 and TRBJ1-1, reads DARVTQTPRHKVTEMGQEVTMRCQPILGHNTVFWYRQTMMQGLELLAYFRNRAPLDDSGMPKDRFSAEMPDATLATLKIQPSEPRDSAVYFCASGSGVLSEAFFGQGTRLTVV.

The V gene is TRBV27, the J gene TRBJ1-5; D is undetermined. CDR1 and CDR2 from the germline V gene are MNHEY and SMNVEV (reference sequence). V gave up 3 bases and J gave up 1 base, with 7 bases separating them. The CDR3 length is 14 residues. CDR3: CASSLAGSNQPQHF. For the CDR3, the DNA is TGTGCCAGCAGTTTGGCCGGGAGCAATCAGCCCCAGCATTTT.

The J gene is TRBJ2-3, the V gene TRBV6-5; 9 bases are a match to TRBD2. Germline V gene sequence: CDR1 MNHEY, CDR2 SVGAGI. The CDR3 loop spans 14 amino acids. V lost 8 bases, J lost 2 bases, and 5 bases stayed unmatched. The CDR3 sequence is CASLGLALTDTQYF. The CDR3 bases are TGTGCCAGCCTGGGACTAGCACTCACAGATACGCAGTATTTT.

The gene calls are TRBV7-2 and TRBJ1-5; D not resolved. V lost 2 bases to trimming and J lost 4 bases, with 3 bases between them. Germline lookup yields CDR1 SGHTA and CDR2 FQGNSA. This CDR3 comprises 12 residues. CDR3 in amino acids: CASSLTNQPQHF. DNA of the CDR3: TGTGCCAGCAGCTTAACGAATCAGCCCCAGCATTTT.

The chain combines TRBV6-5 with TRBJ1-2; TRBD1 aligns across 7 bases. The CDR3 extends over 14 amino acids. V was pared by 7 bases and J by 4 bases, with 9 bases of the junction left unmatched. Germline lookup yields CDR1 MNHEY and CDR2 SVGAGI. CDR3 residues: CASTRQGGPYGYTF. The CDR3, as DNA: TGTGCCAGCACCCGGCAGGGGGGCCCCTATGGCTACACCTTC.

The chain couples TRBV12-3 or TRBV12-4 to TRBJ1-2; D perhaps matches TRBD1 (5 bases). V was pared by 5 bases and J by 6 bases, with 10 bases between. The CDR3 is made up of 12 amino acids. This chain's CDR3 is CASSTGRNGYTF. The CDR3 region has the DNA TGTGCCAGCAGTACGGGGCGGAATGGCTACACCTTC.

This clone was found a few times. This rearrangement joins TRBV25-1 to TRBJ2-7; D not resolved. This CDR3 is built from 10 residues. The V end was cut by 9 bases, the J end by 3 bases, with 6 bases between. Germline lookup yields CDR1 MGHDK and CDR2 SYGVNS. DNA for the CDR3: TGTGCCAGGCGACACTACGAGCAGTACTTC. This encodes CARRHYEQYF.

Concerning this clone itself: At one end the junction does not follow the germline gene, possibly because of a read error. The V call is TRBV5-1, the J call TRBJ2-7; 12 bases are a match to TRBD2. This CDR3 region has 19 residues. Per the germline V gene, CDR1 is SGHRS and CDR2 is YFSETQ. CDR3 loop: CASSSRLAGVGPLVYEQHF. The DNA for the CDR3 is TGCGCCAGCAGCTCTCGACTAGCGGGAGTGGGTCCCTTAGTCTACGAGCAGCACTTC.

The DNA of the CDR3 is TGTGCCAGCAGTTACTCGACGCAGGGCATTCCCCTCCACTTT. It is translated as CASSYSTQGIPLHF. This chain uses TRBV6-5 with TRBJ1-6, with D tentatively TRBD1 (5 bases). The CDR3 is made up of 14 amino acids. Germline-derived CDR1 and CDR2 are MNHEY and SVGAGI. The V end lost 0 bases, the J end lost 13 bases, and 13 bases lay between the germline ends.